What follows are 10 T cell receptor beta chains derived from one specimen sequenced in a study of blood T cell repertoires in COVID-19. The data were produced by immunoSEQ multiplex PCR, yet TCRdb's version contains in-frame clones alone and is incomplete. The profile shows 200,000 to 250,000 clones, approximately 82% of them singletons. Sequenced sample: peripheral blood. These receptors originate from a man over 45 with active or convalescent COVID-19.

At least ten counts were recorded for this clone. The genes are TRBV29-1 and TRBJ2-7, with D perhaps matching TRBD1 (6 bases). Germline V gene data show CDR1 as SQVTM and CDR2 as ANQGSEA. Trimming pared 6 bases from V and 5 bases from J, leaving 11 bases between. The CDR3 runs to 11 residues. CDR3 loop: CSVAQGNEQYF. The CDR3 region has the DNA TGCAGCGTCGCACAGGGAAACGAGCAGTACTTC.

This clone has only a few counts. The chain has TRBV5-4 and TRBJ1-3; no clear D gene. Trimming shortened V by 0 bases and J by 0 bases, and 7 bases separated the two germline ends. The CDR3 contains 15 residues. Germline CDR1 and CDR2: SGHNT and YYREEE (reference sequence). The CDR3 region has the DNA TGTGCCAGCAGCTTGGGGACTGGCTCTGGAAACACCATATATTTT. As protein: CASSLGTGSGNTIYF.

The genes are TRBV3-1 (or the pseudogene TRBV3-2) and TRBJ1-1, with TRBD1 matching over 8 bases. V was clipped by 2 bases and J by 7 bases; unmatched bases: 6. Germline-derived CDR1 and CDR2 are LGHDT and YNNKEL (reference sequence). CDR3 length equals 14 residues. CDR3 amino acids: CASSQRTGWSEAFF. In nucleotides, the CDR3 is TGTGCCAGCAGCCAAAGGACAGGGTGGAGTGAAGCTTTCTTT.

The CDR3 here is CASSPGRDEQYF. CDR3 nucleotides: TGTGCCAGCTCACCCGGGAGGGACGAGCAGTACTTC. The chain employs TRBV18 and TRBJ2-7; 8 positions agree with TRBD2. This CDR3 region has 12 residues. The germline V gene encodes CDR1 KGHSH and CDR2 LQKENI. Trimming took 3 bases from V and 5 from J; bases not matched to a gene: 0.

CDR3 sequence (DNA): TGTGCCAGCAGTGACTCACAGGGGTCAGAGACCCAGTACTTC. As protein: CASSDSQGSETQYF. The chain joins TRBV25-1 to TRBJ2-5, with TRBD1 identical over 7 bases. There are 14 residues in the CDR3. V dropped 3 bases and J dropped 4; count of bases not matched to a gene: 5. Per germline, CDR1 MGHDK and CDR2 SYGVNS. Complete variable domain (other parts from reference TRBV25-1 and TRBJ2-5): EADIYQTPRYLVIGTGKKITLECSQTMGHDKMYWYQQDPGMELHLIHYSYGVNSTEKGDLSSESTVSRIRTEHFPLTLESARPSHTSQYLCASSDSQGSETQYFGPGTRLLVL.

J is TRBJ2-7 and V is TRBV28; TRBD2 might be the D (5 bases). The V and J ends lost 5 bases and 1 base respectively, with 27 bases between them. The germline V gene has CDR1 MDHEN and CDR2 SYDVKM. The CDR3 length is 19 residues. The CDR3 coding sequence is TGTGCCAGCAGTCCCTTATGGGCCCCGAGAGGGAGTACGTCCTACGAGCAGTACTTC. This codes for CASSPLWAPRGSTSYEQYF.

The rearrangement joins TRBV19 to TRBJ1-1; no clear D gene. Germline lookup yields CDR1 LNHDA and CDR2 SQIVND (reference sequence). The CDR3 extends over 13 amino acids. Deletions cut 1 base from V and 5 bases from J, with 8 bases between. CDR3 in DNA: TGTGCCAGTAGTATAGGGGAGGGAACTGAAGCTTTCTTT. Its translation: CASSIGEGTEAFF.

V usage is TRBV14 and J usage is TRBJ2-4; 9 bases fit TRBD1. Trimming at V came to 3 bases and at J to 0 bases, leaving 6 bases not matched to a gene. Germline-derived CDR1 and CDR2 are SGHDN and FVKESK. The CDR3 runs to 17 residues. CDR3 coding DNA: TGTGCCAGCAGCCAGGGACAGGGAGTCCTAGCCAAAAACATTCAGTACTTC. It is translated as CASSQGQGVLAKNIQYF.

The sample holds one count of this clone. The J gene is TRBJ1-1, the V gene TRBV6-2 or TRBV6-3, with a possible D match to TRBD1 (6 bases). The CDR3 length is 14 residues. From germline, CDR1 is MNHEY and CDR2 SVGEGT. V lost 5 bases and J 3 bases, leaving 13 bases between the germline ends. CDR3: CASSTSGGHTEAFF. CDR3 coding DNA: TGTGCCAGCAGTACCTCGGGGGGGCACACTGAAGCTTTCTTT.

This chain connects TRBV19 to TRBJ1-2; no reliable D call. The CDR3 runs 15 residues. Looked up from germline, CDR1 is LNHDA and CDR2 is SQIVND (reference sequence). The V end was cut by 1 base, the J end by 4 bases, with 13 bases between. The CDR3 protein is CASSIAEGSSYGYTF. The CDR3 nucleotides read TGTGCCAGTAGTATAGCGGAGGGATCGAGCTATGGCTACACCTTC.